A selection of T cell receptor beta chains follows, all from one sample in a study of blood T cells in healthy people across ages. From the 5' RACE reads, TCRdb called clonotypes with MiXCR, one entry per CDR3 protein. The sample includes roughly 900,000 distinct CDR3 sequences, around 48% of them seen just once. The specimen was blood. Receptor source: a man younger than 45 in good health. Both conserved end residues are part of each CDR3. D genes are given only for firm matches. Expanded clones get a size class; other rows say once, few or many, or leave the size out.

clone size,D gene,J gene,V gene,CDR3 DNA,CDR3 protein
-,TRBD1,TRBJ1-1,TRBV19,TGTGCCAGTAGTGGCAGGGGGGGAAACACTGAAGCTTTCTTT,CASSGRGGNTEAFF
-,TRBD2,TRBJ2-7,TRBV12-3/TRBV12-4,TGTGCCAGCAACCCCCCGCGGGGGGTTGGGTCCAAATACGAGCAGTACTTC,CASNPPRGVGSKYEQYF
many,TRBD2,TRBJ2-3,TRBV6-4,TGTGCCAGCAGCCCCGCCGGGACTAGCGGACCAGATACGCAGTATTTT,CASSPAGTSGPDTQYF
-,-,TRBJ2-7,TRBV5-1,TGCGCCAGCAGCTTTGAGCCAGGGAGTCACGAGCAGTACTTC,CASSFEPGSHEQYF
many,TRBD1,TRBJ1-1,TRBV12-3/TRBV12-4,TGTGCCAGCAGCGCGACAGGGGGCCTTCGAACTGAAGCTTTCTTT,CASSATGGLRTEAFF
-,-,TRBJ2-2,TRBV11-2,TGTGCCAGCAGCCTCAACCCCTCGGCCGGGGAGCTGTTTTTT,CASSLNPSAGELFF
few,-,TRBJ2-6,TRBV7-2,TGTGCCAGCAGCTTACAAACAGCTGGGGCCAACGTCCTGACTTTC,CASSLQTAGANVLTF
-,TRBD1,TRBJ2-1,TRBV20-1,TGCAGTGCCCCCGCAGGACAGGGGGCTAATGAGCAGTTCTTC,CSAPAGQGANEQFF
-,-,TRBJ2-7,TRBV4-1,TGCGCCAGCAGCCAAGAGCGGGTCGCCGGAATTTACGAGCAGTACTTC,CASSQERVAGIYEQYF
many,-,TRBJ2-1,TRBV4-1,TGCGCCAGCAGCCAGAACCCGACCTACAATGAGCAGTTCTTC,CASSQNPTYNEQFF
many,-,TRBJ2-7,TRBV20-1,TGCAGTGCTAAACCTGTTGGGCGACAAGTAGAGCAGTACTTC,CSAKPVGRQVEQYF
-,-,TRBJ2-3,TRBV12-3/TRBV12-4,TGTGCCAGCAGTGTAGGACAAGCACCCGATACGCAGTATTTT,CASSVGQAPDTQYF
few,-,TRBJ2-7,TRBV9,TGTGCCAGCAGCGTAGCTATAGACCGTCCATCCTACGAGCAGTACTTC,CASSVAIDRPSYEQYF
-,TRBD1,TRBJ1-2,TRBV20-1,TGCAGTGCCACCGGGACAGCTTCTAGCTATGGCTACACCTTC,CSATGTASSYGYTF
-,TRBD1,TRBJ1-4,TRBV29-1,TGCAGCGTTGCCCGGGACAGGGGACTTACAACTAATGAAAAACTGTTTTTT,CSVARDRGLTTNEKLFF
-,-,TRBJ2-3,TRBV2,TGTGCCAGCCAAAGCGGGACAACTAGCACAGATACGCAGTATTTT,CASQSGTTSTDTQYF
few,-,TRBJ2-7,TRBV2,TGTGCCAGCAGTGATGGTAAGGAAATCTACGAGCAGTACTTC,CASSDGKEIYEQYF
-,-,TRBJ2-2,TRBV18,TGTGCCAGCTCACCACCGAGCACCGAGGAGCTGTTTTTT,CASSPPSTEELFF
few,TRBD1,TRBJ2-1,TRBV7-3,TGTGCCAGCAGCTTATGGGGACAGGAGGACAATGAGCAGTTCTTC,CASSLWGQEDNEQFF
-,TRBD1,TRBJ1-5,TRBV27,TGTGCCAGCAGGACGAACAGGGGAAGCAATCAGCCCCAGCATTTT,CASRTNRGSNQPQHF
few,-,TRBJ2-6,TRBV13,TGTGCCAGCAGCTTAGTGGAGGCTGAACTCTCTGGGGCCAACGTCCTGACTTTC,CASSLVEAELSGANVLTF
once,TRBD2,TRBJ2-5,TRBV5-1,TGCGCCAGCAGGAGAACTAGCGCCGACCAAGAGACCCAGTACTTC,CASRRTSADQETQYF
-,TRBD2,TRBJ2-1,TRBV7-2,TGTGCCAGCAGCTTAGACGGCGGGGGGGTGAATGAGCAGTTCTTC,CASSLDGGGVNEQFF
-,-,TRBJ2-3,TRBV7-9,TGTGCCAGCAGCCCCCCTACGGCCTCAGATACGCAGTATTTT,CASSPPTASDTQYF
-,-,TRBJ2-7,TRBV6-2/TRBV6-3,TGTGCCAGCACCCTGGGACCCCCCTACGAGCAGTACTTC,CASTLGPPYEQYF
-,-,TRBJ2-6,TRBV6-2/TRBV6-3,TGTGCCGGAGGGGGGCCCTCTGGGGCCAACGTCCTGACTTTC,CAGGGPSGANVLTF
-,TRBD1,TRBJ2-5,TRBV5-1,TGCGCCAGCAGCTTGGGTGCGGACAGGAGGGAGACCCAGTACTTC,CASSLGADRRETQYF
few,-,TRBJ1-5,TRBV4-2,TGTGCCAGCAGCCAGGGGGCTGGCAATCAGCCCCAGCATTTT,CASSQGAGNQPQHF
few,-,TRBJ2-7,TRBV4-1,TGCGCCAGCAGACTTACTGGGGTGGCAAATTACGAGCAGTACTTC,CASRLTGVANYEQYF
-,-,TRBJ1-1,TRBV6-5,TGTGCCAGCAGGCAAAGGCACGTCAACACTGAAGCTTTCTTT,CASRQRHVNTEAFF
few,-,TRBJ2-3,TRBV14,TGTGCCAGCAGCCCCTGGGGGCAGGGTACGGCGCAGTATTTT,CASSPWGQGTAQYF
few,-,TRBJ2-7,TRBV13,TGTGCCAGCAGCTTAAGGGCAGGTGCCTCCTACGAGCAGTACTTC,CASSLRAGASYEQYF
-,-,TRBJ2-7,TRBV25-1,TGTGCCAGCACGGATGCGGGCAGGCGGGACGAGCAGTACTTC,CASTDAGRRDEQYF
-,-,TRBJ2-3,TRBV5-1,TGCGCCAGCAGCGGGGCCCCCGACACAGATACGCAGTATTTT,CASSGAPDTDTQYF
-,TRBD2,TRBJ2-1,TRBV15,TGTGCCACCAGCAGAGATGAGGCGGGGGGTCCCTACAATGAGCAGTTCTTC,CATSRDEAGGPYNEQFF
-,-,TRBJ1-2,TRBV5-1,TGCGCCAGCAGCTTGACGTTCGGGACGGCCTTTGGCTATGGCTACACCTTC,CASSLTFGTAFGYGYTF
once,TRBD1,TRBJ2-3,TRBV11-3,TGTGCCAGCAGCAAAGGGACAGGGGCCGGAGATACGCAGTATTTT,CASSKGTGAGDTQYF
-,-,TRBJ1-1,TRBV7-3,TGTGCCAGCAGCCACGGAGTGAACACTGAAGCTTTCTTT,CASSHGVNTEAFF
-,-,TRBJ2-7,TRBV11-2,TGTGCCAGCACCTCCATCGACTCCTACGAGCAGTACTTC,CASTSIDSYEQYF
-,TRBD1,TRBJ2-1,TRBV28,TGTGCCAGCAGTTCGGGACAGGATTGGGGGTCGGGTCGAATTTCCTACAATGAGCAGTTCTTC,CASSSGQDWGSGRISYNEQFF
-,TRBD1,TRBJ2-6,TRBV11-1,TGTGCCAGCAGCCCTCAAGCTGGGACAGGGGATTACTCTGGGGCCAACGTCCTGACTTTC,CASSPQAGTGDYSGANVLTF
-,-,TRBJ2-3,TRBV5-4,TGTGCCAGCAGCTTGCTTGGGGGGCGCACGGATACGCAGTATTTT,CASSLLGGRTDTQYF
-,-,TRBJ2-3,TRBV9,TGTGCCAGCAGCTTAACCGGGACCCCAACGGCAGATACGCAGTATTTT,CASSLTGTPTADTQYF
-,-,TRBJ1-5,TRBV4-3,TGCGCCAGCAGCCAAGGACCGGGATCTAGCAATCAGCCCCAGCATTTT,CASSQGPGSSNQPQHF
-,TRBD2,TRBJ2-3,TRBV6-1,TGTGCCAGCAGTGAAGCTGGTAGCGGGGTCACAGATACGCAGTATTTT,CASSEAGSGVTDTQYF
-,-,TRBJ1-1,TRBV28,TGTGCCAGCAGTGCCTCAGGCAGCACTGAAGCTTTCTTT,CASSASGSTEAFF
-,-,TRBJ2-2,TRBV29-1,TGCAGCGTTCTGGACCTTCTCGACACCGGGGAGCTGTTTTTT,CSVLDLLDTGELFF
few,-,TRBJ2-1,TRBV7-8,TGTGCCAGCAGCGTACAGGGTTCAGCTTACAATGAGCAGTTCTTC,CASSVQGSAYNEQFF
-,TRBD2,TRBJ2-3,TRBV7-2,TGTGCCAGCAGCGCGGGACTAGCGGACACAGATACGCAGTATTTT,CASSAGLADTDTQYF
-,-,TRBJ2-1,TRBV9,TGTGCCAGCAGCGTCCTAGCAGGGACCTACAATGAGCAGTTCTTC,CASSVLAGTYNEQFF
-,-,TRBJ1-6,TRBV20-1,TGCAGTGCTAGATCTCCGGGAAGTTATAATTCACCCCTCCACTTT,CSARSPGSYNSPLHF